This TCR beta chain was recorded in a study of T cells in women clearing cervical HPV infection. Study as a whole: Case blood drawn at lesion detection; control blood after infection cleared.

As to this clone: Its antigen remains unknown. The CDR3 end lies 3 residues beyond the end of the read and is filled in from the germline J gene.

The study's findings and limits: Associations may precede or follow infection; HPV-specific or memory T cells were not isolated.

The CDR3 totals 14 residues. Germline V CDR1 and CDR2: PRHDT, FYEKMQ (reference sequence). After removal of 5 bases from V and 5 bases from J, the junction contained 7 bases not matched to a gene. The protocol was immunoSEQ multiplex PCR, while the TCRdb copy is restricted to in-frame clones and leaves out a portion. This table holds about 39,000 clones. The chain recombines TRBV13 with TRBJ2-7; 9 nucleotides align to TRBD2. Sequenced sample: blood buffy coat. The clonotype was recovered from a woman between 18 and 70 years old with a cervical HPV16 infection that either progressed to CIN3+ or cleared (not recorded which). CDR3 loop: CASSLTSGNDEQYF. CDR3 bases read: TGTGCCAGCAGCCTGACTAGCGGAAATGACGAG.